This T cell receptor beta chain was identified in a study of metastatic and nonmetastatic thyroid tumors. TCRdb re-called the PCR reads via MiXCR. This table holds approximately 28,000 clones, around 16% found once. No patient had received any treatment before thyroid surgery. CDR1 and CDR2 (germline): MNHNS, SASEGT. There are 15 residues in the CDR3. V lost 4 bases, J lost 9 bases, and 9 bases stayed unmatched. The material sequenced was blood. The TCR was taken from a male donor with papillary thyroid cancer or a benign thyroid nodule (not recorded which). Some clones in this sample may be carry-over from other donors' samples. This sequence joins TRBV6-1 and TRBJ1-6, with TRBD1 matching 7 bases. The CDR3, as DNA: TGTGCCAGCAGTGCGGCGACAGGGTCTAGTTCACCCCTCCACTTT. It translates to CASSAATGSSSPLHF.